This TCR beta chain was recovered during a study of early stage breast cancer tumors. Study overall: ER+/PR+/HER2- status applied to about 70% of the 16 invasive breast tumors. Roughly 8 ER+/PR+/HER2- tumors were invasive ductal; a few were invasive lobular.

Regarding the study as a whole: Tumors had roughly 2.5-fold higher T cell density and higher clonality than adjacent normal breast tissue. Commonly generated sequences made up most enriched TCRB sequences shared between patients.

The protocol was immunoSEQ multiplex PCR, while the TCRdb copy is restricted to in-frame clones and leaves out a portion. Of 65,000 to 75,000 clones in the sample, around 80% were seen once. Details on this clone: Its antigen is unidentified.

The junction had 11 bases not matched to a gene; V was cut back by 7 bases and J by 5 bases. The CDR3 loop spans 15 amino acids. Germline V gene sequence: CDR1 MNHNS, CDR2 SASEGT. Sequenced material: blood. This TCR came from a person aged 35-55 years with breast cancer. This sequence joins TRBV6-1 and TRBJ1-5, with 7 bases that match TRBD1. The CDR3 protein is CASNKPGQNYQPQHF. CDR3 DNA: TGTGCCAGCAATAAGCCGGGACAGAATTATCAGCCCCAGCATTTT.